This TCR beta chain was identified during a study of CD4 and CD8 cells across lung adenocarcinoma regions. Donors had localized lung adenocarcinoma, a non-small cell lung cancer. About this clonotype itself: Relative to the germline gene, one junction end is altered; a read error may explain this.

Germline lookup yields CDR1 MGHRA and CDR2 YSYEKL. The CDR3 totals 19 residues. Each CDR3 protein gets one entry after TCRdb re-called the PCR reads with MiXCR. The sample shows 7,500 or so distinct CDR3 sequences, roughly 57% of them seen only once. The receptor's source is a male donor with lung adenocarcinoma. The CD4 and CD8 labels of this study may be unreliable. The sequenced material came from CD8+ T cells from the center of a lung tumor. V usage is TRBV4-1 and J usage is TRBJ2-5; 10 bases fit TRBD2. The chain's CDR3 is CASSQVAGGGGRDQKTQYF. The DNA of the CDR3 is TGCGCCAGCAGCCAAGTAGCGGGGGGCGGGGGCCGTGACCAAAAGACCCAGTACTTC.